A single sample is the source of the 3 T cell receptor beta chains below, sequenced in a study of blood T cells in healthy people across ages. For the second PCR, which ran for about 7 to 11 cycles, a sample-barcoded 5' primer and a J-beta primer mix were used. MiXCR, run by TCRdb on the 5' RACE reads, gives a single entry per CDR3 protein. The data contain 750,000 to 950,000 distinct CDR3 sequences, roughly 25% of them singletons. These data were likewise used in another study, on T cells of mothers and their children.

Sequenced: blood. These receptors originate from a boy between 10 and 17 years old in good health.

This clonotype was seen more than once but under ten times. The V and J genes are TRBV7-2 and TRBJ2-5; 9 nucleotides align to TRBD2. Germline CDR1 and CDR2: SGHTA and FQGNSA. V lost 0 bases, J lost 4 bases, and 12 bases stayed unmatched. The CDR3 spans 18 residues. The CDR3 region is CASSLATKGGGALETQYF. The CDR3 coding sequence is TGTGCCAGCAGCTTAGCCACAAAGGGCGGGGGGGCCTTAGAGACCCAGTACTTC. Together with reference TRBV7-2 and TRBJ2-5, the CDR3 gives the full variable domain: GAGVSQSPSNKVTEKGKDVELRCDPISGHTALYWYRQSLGQGLEFLIYFQGNSAPDKSGLPSDRFSAERTGGSVSTLTIQRTQQEDSAVYLCASSLATKGGGALETQYFGPGTRLLVL.

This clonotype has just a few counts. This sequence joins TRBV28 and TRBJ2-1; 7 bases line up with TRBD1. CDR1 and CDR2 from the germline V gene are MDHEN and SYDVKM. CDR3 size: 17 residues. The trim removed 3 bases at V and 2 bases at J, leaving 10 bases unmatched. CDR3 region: CASSFAWTGRPYNEQFF. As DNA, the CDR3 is TGTGCCAGCAGTTTCGCATGGACAGGAAGACCCTACAATGAGCAGTTCTTC. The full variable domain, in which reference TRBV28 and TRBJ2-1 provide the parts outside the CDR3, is DVKVTQSSRYLVKRTGEKVFLECVQDMDHENMFWYRQDPGLGLRLIYFSYDVKMKEKGDIPEGYSVSREKKERFSLILESASTNQTSMYLCASSFAWTGRPYNEQFFGPGTRLTVL.

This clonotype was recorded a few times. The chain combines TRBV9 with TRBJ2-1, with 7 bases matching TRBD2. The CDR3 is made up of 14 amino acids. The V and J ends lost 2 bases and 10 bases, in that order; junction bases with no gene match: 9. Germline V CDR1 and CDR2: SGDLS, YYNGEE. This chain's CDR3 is CASSVRIAGGEQFF. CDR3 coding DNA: TGTGCCAGCAGCGTTCGGATAGCGGGCGGGGAGCAGTTCTTC. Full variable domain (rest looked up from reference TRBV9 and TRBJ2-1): DSGVTQTPKHLITATGQRVTLRCSPRSGDLSVYWYQQSLDQGLQFLIQYYNGEERAKGNILERFSAQQFPDLHSELNLSSLELGDSALYFCASSVRIAGGEQFFGPGTRLTVL.